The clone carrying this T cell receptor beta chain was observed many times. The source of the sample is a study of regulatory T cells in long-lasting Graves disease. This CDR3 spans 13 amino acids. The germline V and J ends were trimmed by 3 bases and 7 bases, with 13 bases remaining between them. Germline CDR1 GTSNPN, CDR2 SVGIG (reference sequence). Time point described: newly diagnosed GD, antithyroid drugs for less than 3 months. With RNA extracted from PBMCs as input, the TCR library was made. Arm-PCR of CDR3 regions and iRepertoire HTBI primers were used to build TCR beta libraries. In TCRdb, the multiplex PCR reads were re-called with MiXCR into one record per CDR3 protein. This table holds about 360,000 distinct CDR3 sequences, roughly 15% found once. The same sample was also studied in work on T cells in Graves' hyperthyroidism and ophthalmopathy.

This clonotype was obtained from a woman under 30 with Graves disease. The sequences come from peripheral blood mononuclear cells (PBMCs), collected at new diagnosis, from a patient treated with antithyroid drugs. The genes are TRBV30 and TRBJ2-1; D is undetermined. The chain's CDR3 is CAWSRKGSNEQFF. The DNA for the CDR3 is TGTGCCTGGAGCCGGAAGGGAAGTAATGAGCAGTTCTTC.